Following are 5 T cell receptor beta chains from one sample sequenced in a study of spatial heterogeneity in lung cancer (dated by TCRdb to between 2018 and 2021). What the authors observed across the whole study: A correlation was observed between the number of expanded intratumoral alpha and beta TCRs and the tumor nonsynonymous mutation count.

Libraries were built with 5' RACE. Sequencing used a NextSeq 500. TCRdb trimmed public reads at Q25 via fastp, called clones via MiXCR and kept in-frame beta chains. CDR3 protein sequences are deduplicated, and each keeps its most common genes and DNA. The sample includes about 100,000 distinct CDR3 sequences, with about 4.4% observed a single time. Together, the top ten hold approximately 21% of the sample. Their antigen targets remain unknown. The time point tag for this specimen amounts to: sample taken at primary tumor resection. This sample comprised lung tumor tissue, obtained at surgery. These receptors were obtained from a male donor with early-stage non-small cell lung cancer.

This clonotype was observed many times. V gene TRBV29-1 combines with J gene TRBJ1-3; 8 positions match TRBD1. V lost 7 bases and J lost 4; bases outside the gene matches: 12. This CDR3 contains 15 residues. Germline loops: CDR1 SQVTM, CDR2 ANQGSEA. The DNA for the CDR3 is TGCAGCGCTACCCCCCAGGGGGCAGTAGGAAACACCATATATTTT. It codes for CSATPQGAVGNTIYF. Drawing the rest from reference TRBV29-1 and TRBJ1-3, the complete variable domain is SAVISQKPSRDICQRGTSLTIQCQVDSQVTMMFWYRQQPGQSLTLIATANQGSEATYESGFVIDKFPISRPNLTFSTLTVSNMSPEDSSIYLCSATPQGAVGNTIYFGEGSWLTVV.

The chain recombines TRBV30 with TRBJ2-1, with D possibly being TRBD2 (5 bases). The germline V gene has CDR1 GTSNPN and CDR2 SVGIG (reference sequence). Trimming removed 1 base from V and 6 bases from J, with 13 bases in between. The CDR3 consists of 14 residues. CDR3: CAWSAGGLGNEQFF. The CDR3 coding sequence is TGTGCCTGGAGTGCTGGCGGGTTAGGCAATGAGCAGTTCTTC.

This clonotype has ten or more counts. The chain employs TRBV28 and TRBJ1-1; 8 positions match TRBD1. Germline CDR1 reads MDHEN; CDR2 reads SYDVKM. The CDR3 is 15 residues long. The trim removed 6 bases at V and 5 bases at J, leaving 11 bases unmatched. This CDR3 reads CASSRQRTGPTEAFF. CDR3 nucleotide sequence: TGTGCCAGCAGCCGCCAGCGGACAGGGCCGACTGAAGCTTTCTTT. Together with reference TRBV28 and TRBJ1-1, the CDR3 gives the full variable domain: DVKVTQSSRYLVKRTGEKVFLECVQDMDHENMFWYRQDPGLGLRLIYFSYDVKMKEKGDIPEGYSVSREKKERFSLILESASTNQTSMYLCASSRQRTGPTEAFFGQGTRLTVV.

This clonotype was seen ten or more times. The chain is built from TRBV28 and TRBJ1-5, with 9 nucleotides matching TRBD1. Germline lookup yields CDR1 MDHEN and CDR2 SYDVKM. The CDR3 runs 18 residues. V shed 7 bases, J shed 6 bases, and the junction held 19 bases outside the gene matches. The DNA for the CDR3 is TGTGCCAGCACCGCGGACAGGGGCGGGCTAAGGGCCAGTCAGCCCCAGCATTTT. This codes for CASTADRGGLRASQPQHF.

The chain employs TRBV5-1 and TRBJ2-5; 12 bases are shared with TRBD2. Losses at the gene ends were 4 bases for V and 3 bases for J; bases not matched to a gene: 7. Germline values: CDR1 SGHRS, CDR2 YFSETQ. The CDR3 runs to 16 residues. The CDR3 loop is CASSPGLAGPKETQYF. The DNA of the CDR3 is TGCGCCAGCAGCCCTGGACTAGCGGGACCCAAAGAGACCCAGTACTTC. The whole variable domain, filled in from reference TRBV5-1 and TRBJ2-5, reads KAGVTQTPRYLIKTRGQQVTLSCSPISGHRSVSWYQQTPGQGLQFLFEYFSETQRNKGNFPGRFSGRQFSNSRSEMNVSTLELGDSALYLCASSPGLAGPKETQYFGPGTRLLVL.